This T cell receptor beta chain was sequenced for a study of a mutant IDH1 vaccine in newly diagnosed glioma (dated by TCRdb to the early 2020s). For the wider study: Vaccination started 4-6 weeks after radiotherapy alone, or was given together with temozolomide cycles in the groups whose treatment included chemotherapy. Of the 25 to 40 patients who were treated, approximately 60% were male and approximately 40% were female, and the mean age was roughly 40 years. Before enrollment, patients had received standard therapy of radiotherapy alone, temozolomide alone, or radiochemotherapy with temozolomide; most received the combination. Visit V12 was the week-35 safety follow-up and visit V13 was the week-47 end of study. Peripheral blood samples were drawn at six visits, namely V03 (baseline), V05, V07, V10, V12 and V13. For exploratory analyses, longitudinal TCRB deep sequencing was carried out in about 26 treated patients wherever samples were available. Findings and caveats that apply to the study as a whole: Changes in the top peripheral T cell clonotypes picked up by TCRB sequencing did not appear to be linked to pseudoprogression. Selection of PBMC samples for TCRB deep sequencing was based on availability. Vaccine-induced immune responses across multiple MHC alleles were detected in approximately 93% of patients. The authors stated that sample limitations prevented analyses of patient blood samples from being reproduced.

The CDR3 holds 15 amino acids from the cysteine to the phenylalanine. The entry retains the CDR3 DNA only, 45 bases that are in frame from base 1. CDR1 and CDR2, looked up from the germline V gene (reference sequence), are LNHNV and YYDKDF. Between the V and J ends, shortened by 0 bases and 0 bases respectively, the junction contains 8 bases. Remarks on this clone: This clone's antigen is unknown. No clone much larger than this one lies a single base away; base qualities are absent.

Library preparation employed the immunoSEQ multiplex PCR assay. Following the manufacturer's protocol, the hsTCRB Kit was used to amplify rearranged TCR beta chain sequences. Sequencing of TCRB libraries was carried out on an Illumina MiSeq. The paper's processing steps were these. The proprietary platform of the kit vendor was used for demultiplexing, trimming and gene mapping. Sourced from immuneACCESS, this table was stored by TCRdb with only in-frame sequences that have V and J called. A share of the clones is absent; for the studies checked, an unresolved V gene accounts for under half, and the remainder has no known explanation. V and J calls and clone size are those listed in that table; D and trimming were worked out from the DNA. Present in this sample are tens of thousands of clones, roughly 79% of which were seen just once. 5.4% of the sample comes from the top ten. In the paper's terms, the time point label means: week 35, safety follow-up. A 20-mer mutant IDH1 peptide at 300 micrograms in Montanide made up each vaccine dose, which was injected subcutaneously together with topical imiquimod. Patients were given eight vaccinations, in weeks 1, 3, 5, 7, 11, 15, 19 and 23, which matched visits V03 through V10. All donors had newly diagnosed IDH1-mutant astrocytomas of WHO grade 3 or 4 that showed loss of nuclear ATRX. The samples were drawn from NOA16, a multicentre, single-arm, open-label phase I trial in Germany that tested a mutant IDH1 peptide vaccine in humans for the first time. Genomic DNA for TCRB sequencing was extracted from EDTA blood using the DNeasy Blood and Tissue Kit.

This TCR came from a man in his forties or fifties with glioma. This chain is built from TRBV15 and TRBJ1-2, with no confidently assigned D gene. The material sequenced was PBMCs, taken from a glioma patient whose treatment included an IDH1 peptide vaccine. At the DNA level, the sequence is TGTGCCACCAGCAGAGATGCGGCAGCTAACTATGGCTACACCTTC. Its protein is CATSRDAAANYGYTF. When the CDR3 is completed using the reference TRBV15 and TRBJ1-2 genes on either side, the full variable domain is DAMVIQNPRYQVTQFGKPVTLSCSQTLNHNVMYWYQQKSSQAPKLLFHYYDKDFNNEADTPDNFQSRRPNTSFCFLDIRSPGLGDTAMYLCATSRDAAANYGYTFGSGTRLTVV.